This T cell receptor (beta chain) was sequenced in a study of CD8 T cells in ankylosing spondylitis. Via MiXCR, TCRdb re-called the 5' RACE reads, giving one row per CDR3 protein. The repertoire has approximately 300,000 distinct CDR3 sequences, about 19% of them found once; the top ten carry about 8.2%. The study, taken as a whole, reports: Significant enrichment of disease-linked clones was reportedly seen in matched ankylosing spondylitis synovial fluid.

The V and J ends lost 2 bases and 7 bases respectively, with 14 bases between them. The CDR3 runs 14 residues. Ten or more counts support this clonotype. Antigen specificity is unknown. The sequence came from a male donor with ankylosing spondylitis or in good health (not recorded which). Sequencing was performed on blood, either unsorted or a sorted T cell fraction (not recorded which). The chain has TRBV12-3 or TRBV12-4 and TRBJ2-5; tentatively, D is TRBD2 (6 bases). The DNA for the CDR3 is TGTGCCAGCAGTTTACGCGGGATAGAAGGGACCCAGTACTTC. This translates into CASSLRGIEGTQYF.